This T cell receptor beta chain was sequenced during a study of persistence of HIV-infected CD4 T cells. Overlapping HIV-1 Gag 15-mer peptides at approximately 0.91 ug per peptide per mL were used. Sorted nonresponding memory CD4+ T cells were CD40L-negative, CD69-negative, CD45RO-high. The libraries were made with immunoSEQ version 4 in survey mode. Assay used: immunoSEQ multiplex PCR; TCRdb lists only in-frame clones, some missing. Of about 36,000 clones listed, more than 75% are singletons. Points on this clone: Its target is unknown.

Per the germline V gene, CDR1 is SGHRS and CDR2 is YFSETQ. The CDR3 totals 15 residues. V was pared by 4 bases and J by 5 bases, with 8 bases of the junction left unmatched. The sequencing used cultured CD4+ T cells from PBMCs, collected from a patient who received antiretroviral therapy. The chain employs TRBV5-1 and TRBJ2-1, with 8 bases lining up with TRBD1. This receptor was obtained from an adult with HIV. The donor label of this sample is uncertain. CDR3 protein: CASSPQPTGDNEQFF. CDR3 DNA: TGCGCCAGCAGCCCGCAACCGACAGGGGACAATGAGCAGTTCTTC.